The entry below gives a single TCR beta chain sequence along with its context. As yet, its antigen is unknown. Germline-derived CDR1 and CDR2 are LGHNT and FRNRAP. V lost 6 bases, J lost 10 bases, and 13 bases lay in between. The CDR3 contains 13 residues. The data are from a study of Ad26.COV2.S vaccination and SARS-CoV-2 variants. Findings of the study overall: After vaccination, reports described spike-specific CD8+ and CD4+ T cell responses as showing substantial breadth.

Treatment described: around 19 received Ad26.COV2.S at low or high dose, single or two shots; 5 received placebo; per-sample allocation not given. Samples were taken on day 63 after the first vaccine or placebo injection. Using immunoSEQ multiplex PCR, the repertoire was profiled, and TCRdb retains in-frame clones only, with some absent. The table has roughly 250,000 clones, 87% seen once. The J gene is TRBJ1-6, the V gene TRBV12-5; D may be TRBD1 (5 bases). The clonotype was recovered from a person between 18 and 65 years old who received the Ad26.COV2.S COVID-19 vaccine or a placebo. This sample comprised peripheral blood, obtained in a trial of Ad26.COV2.S vaccine versus placebo. In DNA form, the CDR3 reads TGTGCTAGTGGCAGCAGGGTAGGGTCACCCCTCCACTTT. This sequence encodes CASGSRVGSPLHF. The variable domain in full, with the rest retrieved from reference TRBV12-5 and TRBJ1-6, is DARVTQTPRHKVTEMGQEVTMRCQPILGHNTVFWYRQTMMQGLELLAYFRNRAPLDDSGMPKDRFSAEMPDATLATLKIQPSEPRDSAVYFCASGSRVGSPLHFGNGTRLTVT.